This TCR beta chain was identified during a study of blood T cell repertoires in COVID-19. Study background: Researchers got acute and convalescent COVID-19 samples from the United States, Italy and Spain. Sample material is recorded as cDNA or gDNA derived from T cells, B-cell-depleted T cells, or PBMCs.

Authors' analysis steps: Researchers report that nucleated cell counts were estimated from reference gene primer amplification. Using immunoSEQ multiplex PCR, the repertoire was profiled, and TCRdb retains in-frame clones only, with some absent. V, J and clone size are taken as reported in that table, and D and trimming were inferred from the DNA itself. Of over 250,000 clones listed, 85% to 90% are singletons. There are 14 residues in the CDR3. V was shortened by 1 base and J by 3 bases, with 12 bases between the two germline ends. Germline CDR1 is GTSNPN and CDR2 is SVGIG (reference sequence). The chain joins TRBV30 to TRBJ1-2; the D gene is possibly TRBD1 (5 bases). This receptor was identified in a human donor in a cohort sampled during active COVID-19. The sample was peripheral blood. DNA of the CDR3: TGTGCCTGGAGTGACTTCGACAGATACTATGGCTACACCTTC. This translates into CAWSDFDRYYGYTF.